One and the same sample provided the 11 T cell receptor beta chains below, sequenced in a study of T cell repertoires in cytomegalovirus infection. One entry per CDR3 protein results from TCRdb running MiXCR on the reads. The sample holds hundreds of thousands of distinct CDR3 sequences, roughly 42% seen once. These receptors lack a known antigen. Sequences were derived from cultured PBMCs, sampled from culture after CMV antigen stimulation. All receptors derive from a human donor in good health (CMV status not recorded). Some clones in this sample may be carry-over from other donors' samples.

The V and J genes are TRBV7-2 and TRBJ2-1, with D possibly matching TRBD2 (7 bases). The CDR3 is 14 residues long. V was trimmed by 6 bases and J by 8 bases, leaving 17 bases between them. Germline V gene data show CDR1 as SGHTA and CDR2 as FQGNSA. DNA for the CDR3: TGTGCCAGCAGACCCGGCGGGGGCAACGATGAGCAGTTCTTC. This codes for CASRPGGGNDEQFF.

This rearrangement joins TRBV15 to TRBJ2-7; 9 positions agree with TRBD1. CDR3 length: 14 residues. Germline V gene data show CDR1 as LNHNV and CDR2 as YYDKDF (reference sequence). The trim removed 1 base at V and 6 bases at J, leaving 4 bases unmatched. For the CDR3, the DNA is TGTGCCACCAGCAGAGCCGGGACAGGGCGCGAGCAGTACTTC. Translated: CATSRAGTGREQYF.

A few counts support this clonotype. The V gene is TRBV11-1, the J gene TRBJ2-1, with D perhaps being TRBD1 or TRBD2 (5 bases each). The CDR3 spans 16 residues. The germline gives CDR1 SGHAT, CDR2 FQDESV (reference sequence). Trimming took off 5 bases at V and 2 bases at J, with 16 bases between the two ends. The DNA for the CDR3 is TGTGCCAGCAGCGCCACCGGGACGATACCCTACAATGAGCAGTTCTTC. It translates to CASSATGTIPYNEQFF.

The chain recombines TRBV6-2 or TRBV6-3 with TRBJ2-6, with no clear D. Per the germline V gene, CDR1 is MNHEY and CDR2 is SVGEGT. Trimming stripped 5 bases from V and 0 bases from J, with 20 bases between. This CDR3 is built from 19 residues. This chain's CDR3 is CASSQLRAFLDSGANVLTF. CDR3 sequence (DNA): TGTGCCAGCAGTCAGCTCCGGGCGTTCTTAGACTCTGGGGCCAACGTCCTGACTTTC.

This chain uses TRBV7-2 with TRBJ2-7; no firm D call. V was trimmed by 4 bases and J by 5 bases, leaving 6 bases between them. The V gene's germline CDR1 is SGHTA and CDR2 FQGNSA. CDR3 size: 11 residues. The CDR3 region is CASSYHHEQYF. DNA for the CDR3: TGTGCCAGCAGCTATCATCACGAGCAGTACTTC.

This clonotype was seen a handful of times. CDR3 residues: CASREGGGYNEQFF. Here the CDR3 DNA reads TGTGCCAGCAGAGAGGGGGGCGGCTACAATGAGCAGTTCTTC. The V call is TRBV6-2 or TRBV6-3, the J call TRBJ2-1; D possibly uses TRBD1 or TRBD2 (6 bases each). The CDR3 contains 14 residues. Germline CDR1 and CDR2: MNHEY and SVGEGT. V lost 6 bases, J lost 3 bases, and 12 bases lay in between.

The chain uses TRBV7-9 and TRBJ2-3; 13 bases are a match to TRBD2. The CDR3 has 16 residues. The germline gives CDR1 SEHNR, CDR2 FQNEAQ (reference sequence). Trimming removed 5 bases from V and 2 bases from J; junction bases left unmatched: 4. The CDR3 reads CASSTGLAGDTDTQYF. CDR3 nucleotide sequence: TGTGCCAGCAGCACTGGACTAGCGGGAGACACAGATACGCAGTATTTT.

The chain carries TRBV6-6 and TRBJ2-3; TRBD1 or TRBD2 may be the D gene (6 bases each). Germline-derived CDR1 and CDR2 are MNHNY and SVGAGI (reference sequence). V lost 2 bases and J lost 4, with 7 bases in between. The CDR3 runs 13 residues. The CDR3 nucleotides are TGTGCCAGCAGTTACCGGGGGCCAGATACGCAGTATTTT. It encodes CASSYRGPDTQYF.

This clonotype was counted ten times or more. This chain joins TRBV27 and TRBJ2-2; no clear D. The CDR3 is 12 residues long. Germline V gives CDR1 MNHEY, CDR2 SMNVEV (reference sequence). Trimming took 5 bases from V and 3 from J, leaving 4 bases between them. The DNA for the CDR3 is TGTGCCAGCAGTCCCTACACCGGGGAGCTGTTTTTT. Amino acids: CASSPYTGELFF.

The chain recombines TRBV6-6 with TRBJ2-3; 9 bases align to TRBD1. This CDR3 has 15 residues. Unmatched junction bases numbered 9, after V lost 6 bases and J lost 5 bases. CDR1 is MNHNY, CDR2 SVGAGI, per germline (reference sequence). The CDR3 here is CASRVLGTGRDTQYF. The CDR3 DNA is TGTGCCAGCAGAGTCCTCGGGACAGGGAGAGATACGCAGTATTTT.

In its sample, this clonotype was seen a few times. The chain links TRBV7-9 to TRBJ2-3, with a weak D call TRBD2 (6 bases). The germline gives CDR1 SEHNR, CDR2 FQNEAQ (reference sequence). V was clipped by 1 base and J by 11 bases, with 7 bases between them. The CDR3 sequence is 11 residues long. The CDR3 nucleotides read TGTGCCAGCAGCTTAGAGGAGGGGCAGTATTTT. It yields the protein CASSLEEGQYF.